Described below is a single TCR beta chain sequence and its context. The source of the sample is a study of blood T cell repertoires in COVID-19. Method: immunoSEQ multiplex PCR; TCRdb's copy keeps in-frame clones and lacks some. The table shows under 130,000 clones, with about 85% occurring only once. Per the germline V gene, CDR1 is SGHRS and CDR2 is YFSETQ. Trimming left V 0 bases short and J 3 bases short, with 13 bases between. CDR3 length: 15 residues. The sequence was collected from a man aged 45-60 years with acute or convalescent COVID-19. The source material was peripheral blood. The chain joins TRBV5-1 to TRBJ2-7; weak D call: TRBD1 (5 bases). CDR3 loop: CASSLGVTDLYEQYF. CDR3 bases: TGCGCCAGCAGCTTGGGGGTGACAGATCTCTACGAGCAGTACTTC.